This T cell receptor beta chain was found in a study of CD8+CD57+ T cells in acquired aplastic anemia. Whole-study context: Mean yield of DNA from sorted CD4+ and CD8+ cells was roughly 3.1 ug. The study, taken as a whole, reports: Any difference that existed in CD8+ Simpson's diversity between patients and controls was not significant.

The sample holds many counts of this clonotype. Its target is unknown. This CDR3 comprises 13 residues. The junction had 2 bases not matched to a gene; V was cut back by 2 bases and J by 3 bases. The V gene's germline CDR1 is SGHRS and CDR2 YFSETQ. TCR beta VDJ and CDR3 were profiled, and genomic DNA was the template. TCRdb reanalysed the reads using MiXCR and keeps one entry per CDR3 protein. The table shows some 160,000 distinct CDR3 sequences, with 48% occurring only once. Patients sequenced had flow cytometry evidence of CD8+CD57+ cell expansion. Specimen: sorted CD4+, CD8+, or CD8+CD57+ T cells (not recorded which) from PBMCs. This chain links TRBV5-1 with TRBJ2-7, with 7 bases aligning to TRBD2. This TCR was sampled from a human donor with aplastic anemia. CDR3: CASSFGGGYEQYF. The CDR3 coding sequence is TGCGCCAGCAGCTTTGGGGGGGGCTACGAGCAGTACTTC.